This is a list of T cell receptor beta chains from one sample in a study of blood T cell repertoires in COVID-19. Method: immunoSEQ multiplex PCR; TCRdb's copy keeps in-frame clones and lacks some. The repertoire includes approximately 34,000 clones, around 85% of them detected once, and 2.5% to 4% sits in the top ten. What was sequenced was peripheral blood. These receptors all stem from a man between 70 and 80 years old with COVID-19, enrolled during active disease. The CDR3 runs from the conserved cysteine through the conserved F or W. Fields, in order: J gene, V gene, D gene, clone size, CDR3 protein, CDR3 DNA. D genes are given only for firm matches. Only some rows state a clone size, as once, few, many or a class for expanded clones.

TRBJ1-2 | TRBV27 | TRBD1 | . | CASSSRTGGVYGYTF | TGTGCCAGCAGTTCCCGGACAGGGGGCGTCTATGGCTACACCTTC
TRBJ2-1 | TRBV2 | TRBD2 | . | CASSVSGSPYNEQFF | TGTGCCAGCAGTGTGAGCGGGAGCCCCTACAATGAGCAGTTCTTC
TRBJ1-2 | TRBV19 | . | . | CASSNDRNGDYGYTF | TGTGCCAGTAGTAACGACAGGAATGGGGACTATGGCTACACCTTC
TRBJ1-2 | TRBV4-3 | TRBD1 | . | CASSQDWTGGFFGYTF | TGCGCCAGCAGCCAAGATTGGACAGGGGGTTTCTTTGGCTACACCTTC
TRBJ2-1 | TRBV5-1 | . | . | CASSSQQGYEQFF | TGCGCCAGCAGCTCTCAACAGGGATATGAGCAGTTCTTC
TRBJ2-1 | TRBV30 | TRBD1 | . | CAWGRQGAFNEQFF | TGTGCCTGGGGCAGACAGGGGGCGTTCAATGAGCAGTTCTTC
TRBJ2-5 | TRBV28 | TRBD2 | . | CASSSPVASGRQETQYF | TGTGCCAGCAGCTCCCCCGTAGCCAGCGGGAGACAAGAGACCCAGTACTTC
TRBJ2-7 | TRBV12-3/TRBV12-4 | TRBD1 | . | CASRGTGIGEQYF | TGTGCCAGCAGGGGGACAGGGATCGGCGAGCAGTACTTC
TRBJ1-1 | TRBV7-2 | . | few | CASSLVTGTNTEAFF | TGTGCCAGCAGCTTAGTGACAGGAACGAACACTGAAGCTTTCTTT
TRBJ1-2 | TRBV24-1 | TRBD1 | . | CATSGRTGVAYGYTF | TGTGCCACCAGTGGCCGGACAGGGGTTGCCTATGGCTACACCTTC
TRBJ1-3 | TRBV18 | . | . | CASSPGSGNTIYF | TGTGCCAGCTCACCGGGCAGTGGAAACACCATATATTTT
TRBJ2-1 | TRBV20-1 | . | . | CSASYQLGNEQFF | TGCAGTGCTAGTTACCAACTAGGAAATGAGCAGTTCTTC
TRBJ2-3 | TRBV20-1 | . | . | CSASPRTERSDTQYF | TGCAGTGCTAGTCCCCGGACAGAAAGATCCGATACGCAGTATTTT
TRBJ2-7 | TRBV28 | . | . | CASSPGYSEQYF | TGTGCCAGCAGCCCAGGGTACTCCGAGCAGTACTTC
TRBJ2-1 | TRBV4-2 | TRBD2 | . | CASSPWTSSDEQFF | TGTGCCAGCAGCCCCTGGACTAGTAGCGATGAGCAGTTCTTC
TRBJ1-3 | TRBV2 | . | . | CASNWQGTGNTIYF | TGTGCCAGCAATTGGCAGGGCACTGGAAACACCATATATTTT
TRBJ2-7 | TRBV5-1 | TRBD1 | . | CASSWTGGDEQYF | TGCGCCAGCAGCTGGACAGGGGGAGACGAGCAGTACTTC
TRBJ1-5 | TRBV28 | . | . | CASSFTSSNQPQHF | TGTGCCAGCAGTTTCACGAGTAGCAATCAGCCCCAGCATTTT
TRBJ1-6 | TRBV4-3 | . | . | CASSQEKGHPGPLHF | TGCGCCAGCAGCCAAGAAAAGGGACACCCAGGACCCCTCCACTTT
TRBJ2-2 | TRBV7-8 | . | . | CASSPRYLNTGELFF | TGTGCCAGCAGCCCCCGCTACCTGAACACCGGGGAGCTGTTTTTT
TRBJ1-2 | TRBV5-6 | TRBD1 | . | CASSLTGQGYVNYGYTF | TGTGCCAGCAGCTTGACGGGACAGGGATACGTTAACTATGGCTACACCTTC
TRBJ1-5 | TRBV28 | . | few | CASRSNRVQNQPQHF | TGTGCCAGCAGGTCCAACAGGGTACAAAATCAGCCCCAGCATTTT
TRBJ1-3 | TRBV5-6 | . | few | CASNSIGVGNTIYF | TGTGCCAGCAACTCTATAGGGGTCGGAAACACCATATATTTT
TRBJ2-3 | TRBV9 | TRBD1 | . | CASSVQGTGGATDTQYF | TGTGCCAGCAGCGTTCAAGGGACAGGGGGCGCGACAGATACGCAGTATTTT
TRBJ1-1 | TRBV6-5 | TRBD1 | few | CASNRGDTEAFF | TGTGCCAGCAACAGGGGGGACACTGAAGCTTTCTTT
TRBJ2-7 | TRBV6-5 | TRBD1 | . | CASRNIRQGTYEQYF | TGTGCCAGCAGGAACATTAGACAGGGAACTTACGAGCAGTACTTC
TRBJ2-3 | TRBV19 | TRBD2 | . | CASSISRAGEGDTQYF | TGTGCCAGTAGTATCAGTAGAGCGGGAGAGGGAGATACGCAGTATTTT